Here is one T cell receptor (beta chain) with its context. Next came a second PCR, run for about 6 to 12 cycles, which used a sample-barcoded 5' primer along with a J-beta primer mix. TCRdb independently ran MiXCR on the 5' RACE reads; one entry per CDR3 protein. Here the sample spans approximately 900,000 distinct CDR3 sequences, around 29% being singletons. This specimen comes from a study of blood T cells in healthy people across ages. Germline V lookup: CDR1 SGHRS, CDR2 YFSETQ. The CDR3 totals 14 residues. The J segment lost 4 bases and the V segment lost 5 bases, leaving 6 bases of the junction unmatched. These data also formed part of another study, on T cells of mothers and their children. That report notes: Second-PCR amplification with M1S added sample barcodes and 2-4 random nucleotides. Thymic selection, a shaping force on TCR recombination output, acts similarly in related and unrelated pairs. Detection of persistent microchimeric T cell clones did not occur.

The receptor's source is a woman aged 40 to 50 in good health. Sample: blood. The chain links TRBV5-1 to TRBJ2-5; 9 positions agree with TRBD1. The CDR3 here is CASRGTGWTETQYF. CDR3 sequence (DNA): TGCGCCAGCAGAGGGACAGGGTGGACAGAGACCCAGTACTTC.